The entry that follows covers one T cell receptor beta chain sequence. Its antigen is unidentified. The sample comes from a study of cytomegalovirus exposure and HLA in healthy donors. Study results and caveats: When a later analysis compared HLA-associated TCR beta chains with equally common others, the HLA-associated chains turned out to be more clonally expanded and to have lower generation probabilities. The likely origin of a cluster of highly shared sequence variants was a sequencing artifact. Published work reported that the classifier diagnosed cytomegalovirus status with high specificity and sensitivity.

The PCR was carried out with 60 Vbeta primers and 13 Jbeta primers. Only in-frame clones appear in the TCRdb table, and some are missing; sequencing was by immunoSEQ multiplex PCR. The sample carries around 170,000 clones, around 80% recorded once. Germline V CDR1 and CDR2: SGHRS, YFSETQ. Trimming took 0 bases from V and 3 from J, leaving 11 bases between them. This CDR3 spans 15 amino acids. Input material: PBMCs. The sequence derives from a man in his forties or fifties in good health and CMV-seropositive. The genes are TRBV5-1 and TRBJ2-3; TRBD1 might be the D (6 bases). CDR3 sequence: CASSLAARGTDTQYF. The CDR3 nucleotides are TGCGCCAGCAGCTTGGCGGCCAGGGGAACAGATACGCAGTATTTT.